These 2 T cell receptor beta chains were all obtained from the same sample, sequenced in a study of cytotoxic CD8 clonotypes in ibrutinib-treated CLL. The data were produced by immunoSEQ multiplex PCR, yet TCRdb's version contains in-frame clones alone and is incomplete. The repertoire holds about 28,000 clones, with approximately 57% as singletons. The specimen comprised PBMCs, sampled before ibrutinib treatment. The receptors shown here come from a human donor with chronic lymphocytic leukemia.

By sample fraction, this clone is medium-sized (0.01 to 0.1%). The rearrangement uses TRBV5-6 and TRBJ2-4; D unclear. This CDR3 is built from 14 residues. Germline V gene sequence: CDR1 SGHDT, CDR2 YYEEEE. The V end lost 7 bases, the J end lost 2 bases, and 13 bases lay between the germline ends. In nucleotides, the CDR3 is TGTGCCAGCTCCATCCTGGGTACCAAAAACATTCAGTACTTC. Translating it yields CASSILGTKNIQYF.

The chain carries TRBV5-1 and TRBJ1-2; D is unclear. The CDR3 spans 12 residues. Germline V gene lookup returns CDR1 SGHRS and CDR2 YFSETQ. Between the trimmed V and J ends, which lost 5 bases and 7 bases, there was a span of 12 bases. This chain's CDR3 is CASSGEGLGYTF. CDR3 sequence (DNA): TGCGCCAGCAGTGGGGAAGGCCTTGGCTACACCTTC.